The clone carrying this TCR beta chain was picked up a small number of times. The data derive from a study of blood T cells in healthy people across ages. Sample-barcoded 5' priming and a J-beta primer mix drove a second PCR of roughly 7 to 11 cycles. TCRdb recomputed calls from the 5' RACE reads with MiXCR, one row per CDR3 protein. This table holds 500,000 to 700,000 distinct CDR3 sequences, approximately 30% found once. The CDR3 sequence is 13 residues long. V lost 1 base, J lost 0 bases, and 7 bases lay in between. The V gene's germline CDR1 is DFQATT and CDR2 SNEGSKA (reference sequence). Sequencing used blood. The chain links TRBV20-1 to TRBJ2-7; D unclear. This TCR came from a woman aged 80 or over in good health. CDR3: CSARALISYEQYF. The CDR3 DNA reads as TGCAGTGCTAGAGCCTTGATCTCCTACGAGCAGTACTTC.